A single sample is the source of the 8 T cell receptor beta chains below, sequenced in a study of blood T cell repertoires in COVID-19 (TCRdb year 2020). Libraries were prepared through the immunoSEQ multiplex PCR assay. The table comes from immuneACCESS by way of TCRdb, which keeps in-frame sequences with V and J called. Part of the clones is missing from these tables; in studies checked, under half for an unresolved V gene and the rest for unknown reasons. This sample gives roughly 200,000 clones in total; around 94% of them show up just once. 0.76% of the sample rests with the top ten. Sequencing was performed on peripheral blood. Receptor source: a man aged 30 to 45 with COVID-19, enrolled during active disease.

J is TRBJ1-2 and V is TRBV7-9, with 9 bases lining up with TRBD1. Germline V gives CDR1 SEHNR, CDR2 FQNEAQ (reference sequence). The junction had 9 bases not matched to a gene; V was cut back by 5 bases and J by 11 bases. The CDR3 length is 13 residues. Written as DNA, the CDR3 is TGTGCCAGCAGCCTGGGGACAGGGACTTTTTACACCTTC. Protein product: CASSLGTGTFYTF.

The chain combines TRBV5-1 with TRBJ1-1; TRBD1 is a possible D gene (6 bases). The germline V gene encodes CDR1 SGHRS and CDR2 YFSETQ. Trimming left V 8 bases short and J 6 bases short, with 20 bases between. The CDR3 has 14 amino acids. CDR3 residues: CASTWGGGKAEAFF. CDR3 nucleotides: TGCGCCAGTACCTGGGGGGGCGGAAAGGCTGAAGCTTTCTTT.

The rearrangement links TRBV13 to TRBJ2-3; 14 positions agree with TRBD2. This CDR3 region has 19 residues. Trimming cost V 2 bases and J 5 bases; bases outside gene matches: 12. Germline CDR1 PRHDT, CDR2 FYEKMQ (reference sequence). The CDR3 region is CASSLKVGLAGAVGDTQYF. CDR3 DNA: TGTGCCAGCAGCTTAAAGGTGGGACTAGCGGGGGCCGTGGGAGATACGCAGTATTTT.

The gene calls are TRBV7-6 and TRBJ2-3; 7 bases line up with TRBD2. J was trimmed by 2 bases and V by 1 base; bases with no gene match: 3. Germline loops: CDR1 SGHVS, CDR2 FNYEAQ. This CDR3 is built from 15 residues. CDR3 DNA sequence: TGTGCCAGCAGCTTAGGGGCGGGGGACACAGATACGCAGTATTTT. This encodes CASSLGAGDTDTQYF.

The chain combines TRBV6-5 with TRBJ1-1, with a weak D call TRBD1 (6 bases). The CDR3 has 16 residues. CDR1 is MNHEY, CDR2 SVGAGI, per germline. V shed 1 base and J shed 0 bases, with 12 bases lying between them. This CDR3 is CASSYYRDPLNTEAFF. The DNA for the CDR3 is TGTGCCAGCAGTTACTACAGGGACCCTCTGAACACTGAAGCTTTCTTT.

This sequence joins TRBV3-1 (or the pseudogene TRBV3-2) and TRBJ2-1, with 9 bases identical to TRBD2. The CDR3 has 13 residues. Trimming took 0 bases from V and 16 from J; bases not matched to a gene: 7. Germline V lookup: CDR1 LGHDT, CDR2 YNNKEL (reference sequence). The CDR3 DNA follows: TGTGCCAGCAGCCAAGACCCGGGACTAGCAGGTTTCTTC. Protein sequence: CASSQDPGLAGFF.

The chain uses TRBV3-1 (or the pseudogene TRBV3-2) and TRBJ2-7; TRBD2 matches at 12 bases. The CDR3 is made up of 15 amino acids. Germline lookup yields CDR1 LGHDT and CDR2 YNNKEL (reference sequence). With 1 base clipped from V and 7 bases from J, the junction kept 5 bases outside the gene matches. CDR3 bases: TGTGCCAGCAGCCAAGCCACTAGCGGGGGGTTAGAGCAGTACTTC. The encoded protein is CASSQATSGGLEQYF.

The CDR3 sequence: CASSLNQGTYEQYF. The DNA of the CDR3 is TGTGCCAGCAGCTTGAATCAGGGAACCTACGAGCAGTACTTC. The chain recombines TRBV5-4 with TRBJ2-7, with a tentative D call TRBD1 (5 bases). Trimming removed 1 base from V and 2 bases from J, with 10 bases in between. This CDR3 spans 14 amino acids. Germline CDR1 and CDR2: SGHNT and YYREEE (reference sequence).